These T cell receptor beta chains were read from a single sample in a study of shared clonotypes between healthy human individuals. Method: immunoSEQ multiplex PCR; TCRdb's copy keeps in-frame clones and lacks some. The sample lists approximately 500,000 clones, almost 97% occurring once. Sequenced input: naive CD4+ T cells sorted from blood. The receptors were gathered from a woman aged 30 to 39 in good health. Each CDR3 is given with its conserved first and last residue. Each record gives: clone size, V gene, D gene, J gene, CDR3 protein, CDR3 DNA. D genes are given only for firm matches. Only some rows state a clone size, as once, few, many or a class for expanded clones.

clone_size: NA
v_call: TRBV25-1
d_call: TRBD2
j_call: TRBJ2-7
cdr3_aa: CASSEAGAADEQYF
cdr3_nt: TGTGCCAGCAGTGAGGCGGGAGCAGCCGACGAGCAGTACTTC

clone_size: NA
v_call: TRBV11-2
d_call: NA
j_call: TRBJ1-2
cdr3_aa: CASSLGESYGYTF
cdr3_nt: TGTGCCAGCAGCTTAGGCGAATCCTATGGCTACACCTTC

clone_size: NA
v_call: TRBV15
d_call: NA
j_call: TRBJ2-7
cdr3_aa: CATSRVGGHEQYF
cdr3_nt: TGTGCCACCAGCAGAGTAGGGGGGCACGAGCAGTACTTC

clone_size: NA
v_call: TRBV7-9
d_call: NA
j_call: TRBJ2-7
cdr3_aa: CASTSLGYEQYF
cdr3_nt: TGTGCCAGCACCTCCCTGGGTTACGAGCAGTACTTC

clone_size: NA
v_call: TRBV19
d_call: NA
j_call: TRBJ2-3
cdr3_aa: CASLQDGGTTDTQYF
cdr3_nt: TGTGCCAGTTTACAGGACGGAGGCACCACAGATACGCAGTATTTT

clone_size: NA
v_call: TRBV6-6
d_call: NA
j_call: TRBJ2-2
cdr3_aa: CASSAGRNTGELFF
cdr3_nt: TGTGCCAGCAGCGCGGGGCGCAACACCGGGGAGCTGTTTTTT

clone_size: NA
v_call: TRBV9
d_call: NA
j_call: TRBJ2-5
cdr3_aa: CASSVDYYPSETQYF
cdr3_nt: TGTGCCAGCAGCGTAGATTACTACCCGTCGGAGACCCAGTACTTC

clone_size: NA
v_call: TRBV29-1
d_call: NA
j_call: TRBJ1-1
cdr3_aa: CSVEWAGGPSQMPRFEAFF
cdr3_nt: TGCAGCGTTGAATGGGCGGGAGGCCCCTCTCAAATGCCCCGGTTTGAAGCTTTCTTT

clone_size: NA
v_call: TRBV18
d_call: NA
j_call: TRBJ1-6
cdr3_aa: CASSSNNSPLHF
cdr3_nt: TGTGCCAGCTCAAGTAATAATTCACCCCTCCACTTT

clone_size: once
v_call: TRBV6-1
d_call: NA
j_call: TRBJ2-7
cdr3_aa: CASRGNYYEQYF
cdr3_nt: TGTGCCAGCAGGGGTAATTACTACGAGCAGTACTTC

clone_size: NA
v_call: TRBV5-1
d_call: TRBD2
j_call: TRBJ2-3
cdr3_aa: CASSLGVASGDTQYF
cdr3_nt: TGCGCCAGCAGCTTGGGAGTGGCTAGCGGAGATACGCAGTATTTT

clone_size: NA
v_call: TRBV5-6
d_call: TRBD2
j_call: TRBJ2-5
cdr3_aa: CASSGAGGETQYF
cdr3_nt: TGTGCCAGCAGCGGGGCGGGAGGAGAGACCCAGTACTTC

clone_size: NA
v_call: TRBV5-1
d_call: TRBD2
j_call: TRBJ2-5
cdr3_aa: CASSFGLAGFQETQYF
cdr3_nt: TGCGCCAGCAGCTTTGGACTAGCGGGTTTCCAAGAGACCCAGTACTTC

clone_size: NA
v_call: TRBV7-8
d_call: NA
j_call: TRBJ2-1
cdr3_aa: CASSTDRLYNEQFF
cdr3_nt: TGTGCCAGCAGCACCGACAGACTCTACAATGAGCAGTTCTTC

clone_size: NA
v_call: TRBV7-3
d_call: TRBD2
j_call: TRBJ2-1
cdr3_aa: CASSGKREQINEQFF
cdr3_nt: TGTGCCAGCAGCGGAAAGCGGGAGCAAATCAATGAGCAGTTCTTC

clone_size: NA
v_call: TRBV11-2
d_call: NA
j_call: TRBJ2-2
cdr3_aa: CASSFLPPVVSGELFF
cdr3_nt: TGTGCCAGCAGCTTCCTCCCCCCTGTGGTGTCCGGGGAGCTGTTTTTT

clone_size: NA
v_call: TRBV6-1
d_call: NA
j_call: TRBJ1-2
cdr3_aa: CASSEGGARGYTF
cdr3_nt: TGTGCCAGCAGTGAAGGTGGGGCTCGCGGCTACACCTTC

clone_size: NA
v_call: TRBV19
d_call: TRBD1
j_call: TRBJ2-2
cdr3_aa: CATGQGLGTGELFF
cdr3_nt: TGTGCCACAGGACAGGGCTTGGGGACCGGGGAGCTGTTTTTT

clone_size: NA
v_call: TRBV5-4
d_call: NA
j_call: TRBJ1-1
cdr3_aa: CASSLAEERAFF
cdr3_nt: TGTGCCAGCAGCTTGGCCGAAGAGAGGGCTTTCTTT

clone_size: once
v_call: TRBV10-1
d_call: TRBD1
j_call: TRBJ1-1
cdr3_aa: CASSGQGNTEAFF
cdr3_nt: TGCGCCAGCAGCGGACAGGGGAACACTGAAGCTTTCTTT

clone_size: NA
v_call: TRBV28
d_call: NA
j_call: TRBJ2-5
cdr3_aa: CASRPRGRGETQYF
cdr3_nt: TGTGCCAGCAGGCCGCGGGGAAGGGGAGAGACCCAGTACTTC

clone_size: NA
v_call: TRBV19
d_call: TRBD2
j_call: TRBJ2-4
cdr3_aa: CASRGTSVYF
cdr3_nt: TGTGCCAGTAGGGGGACTAGCGTGTACTTC

clone_size: NA
v_call: TRBV5-1
d_call: TRBD2
j_call: TRBJ2-7
cdr3_aa: CASSPGLAGGGEQYF
cdr3_nt: TGCGCCAGCAGCCCGGGACTAGCGGGAGGAGGCGAGCAGTACTTC

clone_size: NA
v_call: TRBV11-1
d_call: TRBD1
j_call: TRBJ1-1
cdr3_aa: CASSNRGWGDTEAFF
cdr3_nt: TGTGCCAGCAGCAACAGGGGTTGGGGCGACACTGAAGCTTTCTTT

clone_size: NA
v_call: TRBV6-5
d_call: NA
j_call: TRBJ2-3
cdr3_aa: CASSYSGGGGTDTQYF
cdr3_nt: TGTGCCAGCAGTTACTCCGGAGGGGGCGGCACAGATACGCAGTATTTT

clone_size: NA
v_call: TRBV11-2
d_call: TRBD2
j_call: TRBJ2-3
cdr3_aa: CASSTRLAGFVDTQYF
cdr3_nt: TGTGCCAGCAGCACCCGACTAGCGGGTTTCGTGGATACGCAGTATTTT

clone_size: NA
v_call: TRBV19
d_call: NA
j_call: TRBJ1-2
cdr3_aa: CASSLQANYGYTF
cdr3_nt: TGTGCCAGTAGCCTCCAGGCTAACTATGGCTACACCTTC

clone_size: NA
v_call: TRBV5-1
d_call: NA
j_call: TRBJ2-7
cdr3_aa: CASSFSGGDSYEQYF
cdr3_nt: TGCGCCAGCAGCTTTTCAGGAGGGGATAGCTACGAGCAGTACTTC

clone_size: once
v_call: TRBV27
d_call: NA
j_call: TRBJ2-1
cdr3_aa: CASTSDYGNPNEQFF
cdr3_nt: TGTGCCAGCACCTCGGACTACGGCAATCCCAATGAGCAGTTCTTC

clone_size: NA
v_call: TRBV28
d_call: NA
j_call: TRBJ1-1
cdr3_aa: CASSLLLEFSEAFF
cdr3_nt: TGTGCCAGCAGTTTACTGCTAGAATTCTCTGAAGCTTTCTTT

clone_size: NA
v_call: TRBV19
d_call: NA
j_call: TRBJ2-1
cdr3_aa: CASSIAPYNEQFF
cdr3_nt: TGTGCCAGTAGTATAGCACCCTACAATGAGCAGTTCTTC

clone_size: NA
v_call: TRBV7-9
d_call: NA
j_call: TRBJ2-5
cdr3_aa: CASSKRQGTGWETQYF
cdr3_nt: TGTGCCAGCAGCAAGCGCCAAGGGACGGGCTGGGAGACCCAGTACTTC

clone_size: NA
v_call: TRBV7-2
d_call: TRBD2
j_call: TRBJ2-7
cdr3_aa: CASSLGGSGSEQYF
cdr3_nt: TGTGCCAGCAGCTTAGGCGGGAGCGGCTCCGAGCAGTACTTC

clone_size: NA
v_call: TRBV4-1
d_call: NA
j_call: TRBJ1-5
cdr3_aa: CASSQWWGGTASNQPQHF
cdr3_nt: TGCGCCAGCAGCCAATGGTGGGGAGGAACAGCTAGCAATCAGCCCCAGCATTTT

clone_size: NA
v_call: TRBV7-8
d_call: TRBD1
j_call: TRBJ1-3
cdr3_aa: CASSLTMGQTGNTIYF
cdr3_nt: TGTGCCAGCAGCCTGACGATGGGACAGACGGGAAACACCATATATTTT

clone_size: NA
v_call: TRBV29-1
d_call: TRBD1
j_call: TRBJ1-2
cdr3_aa: CSVEGQPVYGYTF
cdr3_nt: TGCAGCGTTGAGGGACAGCCAGTCTATGGCTACACCTTC

clone_size: NA
v_call: TRBV5-1
d_call: NA
j_call: TRBJ2-2
cdr3_aa: CASSSGENTGELFF
cdr3_nt: TGCGCCAGCAGCTCAGGGGAGAACACCGGGGAGCTGTTTTTT

clone_size: NA
v_call: TRBV4-1
d_call: NA
j_call: TRBJ2-1
cdr3_aa: CASSPKILIVGSNEQFF
cdr3_nt: TGCGCCAGCAGCCCCAAGATCTTGATCGTGGGGAGCAATGAGCAGTTCTTC

clone_size: NA
v_call: TRBV7-9
d_call: NA
j_call: TRBJ1-5
cdr3_aa: CASSSNTTRGQRHHQPQHF
cdr3_nt: TGTGCCAGCAGCTCTAATACTACACGGGGCCAAAGGCACCATCAGCCCCAGCATTTT

clone_size: NA
v_call: TRBV19
d_call: TRBD2
j_call: TRBJ2-7
cdr3_aa: CASSIIGGSSYEQYF
cdr3_nt: TGTGCCAGTAGTATAATAGGCGGGAGCTCCTACGAGCAGTACTTC

clone_size: NA
v_call: TRBV11-2
d_call: TRBD2
j_call: TRBJ2-7
cdr3_aa: CASSLGPPGLAGAGEQYF
cdr3_nt: TGTGCCAGCAGCTTAGGGCCCCCGGGACTAGCGGGAGCTGGCGAGCAGTACTTC

clone_size: NA
v_call: TRBV6-5
d_call: NA
j_call: TRBJ1-2
cdr3_aa: CASTDTRRNGYTF
cdr3_nt: TGTGCCAGCACTGACACTCGGAGGAATGGCTACACCTTC

clone_size: NA
v_call: TRBV7-2
d_call: TRBD2
j_call: TRBJ2-5
cdr3_aa: CASSLGWGLAVKETQYF
cdr3_nt: TGTGCCAGCAGCTTAGGTTGGGGACTAGCGGTCAAAGAGACCCAGTACTTC

clone_size: NA
v_call: TRBV6-6
d_call: TRBD1
j_call: TRBJ2-7
cdr3_aa: CASSYFGQVYEQYF
cdr3_nt: TGTGCCAGCAGTTACTTTGGACAGGTATACGAGCAGTACTTC

clone_size: once
v_call: TRBV2
d_call: NA
j_call: TRBJ2-7
cdr3_aa: CASSDGAGAYEQYF
cdr3_nt: TGTGCCAGCAGTGACGGGGCAGGGGCCTACGAGCAGTACTTC

clone_size: NA
v_call: TRBV7-8
d_call: NA
j_call: TRBJ2-7
cdr3_aa: CASSLGWASYEQYF
cdr3_nt: TGTGCCAGCAGCTTAGGTTGGGCTTCCTACGAGCAGTACTTC

clone_size: NA
v_call: TRBV27
d_call: NA
j_call: TRBJ2-7
cdr3_aa: CASSLRPLASEQYF
cdr3_nt: TGTGCCAGCAGTTTGAGGCCCCTGGCTTCCGAGCAGTACTTC

clone_size: NA
v_call: TRBV15
d_call: TRBD2
j_call: TRBJ2-5
cdr3_aa: CATSRVHRGLAGAEETQYF
cdr3_nt: TGTGCCACCAGCAGAGTACACAGGGGACTAGCGGGAGCGGAAGAGACCCAGTACTTC

clone_size: NA
v_call: TRBV21-1
d_call: NA
j_call: TRBJ2-1
cdr3_aa: CASSKGGTSGRAGNEQFF
cdr3_nt: TGTGCCAGCAGCAAAGGGGGGACTAGCGGGAGGGCCGGCAATGAGCAGTTCTTC

clone_size: NA
v_call: TRBV6-1
d_call: NA
j_call: TRBJ2-5
cdr3_aa: CATISGGAGETQYF
cdr3_nt: TGTGCCACCATCTCAGGCGGAGCCGGAGAGACCCAGTACTTC

clone_size: NA
v_call: TRBV4-1
d_call: TRBD2
j_call: TRBJ2-2
cdr3_aa: CASSQDRVLAGANTGELFF
cdr3_nt: TGCGCCAGCAGCCAAGATAGGGTATTAGCGGGGGCGAACACCGGGGAGCTGTTTTTT

clone_size: NA
v_call: TRBV19
d_call: TRBD1
j_call: TRBJ2-1
cdr3_aa: CASTRDRVSNEQFF
cdr3_nt: TGTGCCAGTACTCGGGACAGGGTAAGCAATGAGCAGTTCTTC

clone_size: NA
v_call: TRBV5-4
d_call: NA
j_call: TRBJ2-7
cdr3_aa: CASSLGLVNLYEQYF
cdr3_nt: TGTGCCAGCAGCTTGGGACTAGTGAATCTCTACGAGCAGTACTTC

clone_size: NA
v_call: TRBV28
d_call: NA
j_call: TRBJ2-1
cdr3_aa: CASSFSDYNEQFF
cdr3_nt: TGTGCCAGCAGTTTTAGTGATTACAATGAGCAGTTCTTC

clone_size: NA
v_call: TRBV7-9
d_call: NA
j_call: TRBJ2-5
cdr3_aa: CASSSQETQYF
cdr3_nt: TGTGCCAGCAGCTCACAAGAGACCCAGTACTTC

clone_size: once
v_call: TRBV5-6
d_call: TRBD2
j_call: TRBJ2-7
cdr3_aa: CASSSPAGGRYEQYF
cdr3_nt: TGTGCCAGCAGCTCCCCAGCGGGAGGCAGGTACGAGCAGTACTTC

clone_size: NA
v_call: TRBV6-5
d_call: TRBD1
j_call: TRBJ1-1
cdr3_aa: CASTPSQGLNTEAFF
cdr3_nt: TGTGCCAGCACCCCCTCACAGGGGCTGAACACTGAAGCTTTCTTT

clone_size: NA
v_call: TRBV11-3
d_call: NA
j_call: TRBJ2-5
cdr3_aa: CASSGGFGGEETQYF
cdr3_nt: TGTGCCAGCAGCGGGGGATTTGGCGGGGAAGAGACCCAGTACTTC

clone_size: NA
v_call: TRBV7-8
d_call: NA
j_call: TRBJ2-3
cdr3_aa: CASSLVGQTTDTQYF
cdr3_nt: TGTGCCAGCAGCTTAGTCGGACAAACTACAGATACGCAGTATTTT

clone_size: NA
v_call: TRBV11-3
d_call: NA
j_call: TRBJ2-1
cdr3_aa: CASSLFSWDEQFF
cdr3_nt: TGTGCCAGCAGCTTGTTCAGTTGGGATGAGCAGTTCTTC